These 11 T cell receptor beta chains came from one sample sequenced in a study of CD8 T cells in Susac syndrome. Reverse transcription of roughly 0.5 to 1 ug RNA was carried out with random hexamers. TCRdb processed the immunoSEQ multiplex PCR reads anew with MiXCR; each CDR3 protein has one entry. The sample has 400,000 to 550,000 distinct CDR3 sequences; approximately 85% are singletons. The sequencing input was CD8+ T cells from PBMCs. The receptors stem from a human donor with multiple sclerosis.

The rearrangement joins TRBV6-5 to TRBJ1-1; D is possibly TRBD1 (5 bases). The V gene lost 2 bases and the J gene lost 1 base, with 8 bases spanning the gap. The length of the CDR3 is 14 residues. CDR1 is MNHEY and CDR2 is SVGAGI in the germline V gene. CDR3 DNA sequence: TGTGCCAGCAGTTACCCGGGGGGGAACACTGAAGCTTTCTTT. Its protein product is CASSYPGGNTEAFF.

The chain recombines TRBV7-9 with TRBJ1-2; D might be TRBD1 (5 bases). The CDR3 spans 17 residues. In germline, CDR1 is SEHNR, CDR2 FQNEAQ (reference sequence). V lost 4 bases and J lost 1, with 19 bases in between. CDR3 DNA sequence: TGTGCCAGCAGCTCCCTAAGGGAGGGGCGCCTTAACTATGGCTACACCTTC. Residues: CASSSLREGRLNYGYTF.

This clonotype occurred a few times. The chain employs TRBV12-3 or TRBV12-4 and TRBJ1-5; maybe TRBD1 (5 bases). This CDR3 comprises 14 residues. With 5 bases removed from V and 5 bases from J, the gap between germline ends came to 13 bases. This CDR3 reads CASSRQGADQPQHF. Here the CDR3 DNA reads TGTGCCAGCAGTCGGCAGGGAGCGGATCAGCCCCAGCATTTT.

The rearrangement links TRBV27 to TRBJ1-2, with D possibly TRBD1 on 5 matching bases. Deletions cut 8 bases from V and 4 bases from J, with 17 bases between. The CDR3 has 14 amino acids. Germline V gene sequence: CDR1 MNHEY, CDR2 SMNVEV (reference sequence). CDR3 amino acids: CASGYGTSIYGYTF. The CDR3 nucleotides read TGTGCCAGCGGGTACGGGACTTCGATCTATGGCTACACCTTC.

This rearrangement joins TRBV7-9 to TRBJ1-2; 8 bases are a match to TRBD1. The CDR3 runs 14 residues. The germline CDR1 and CDR2 sequences are SEHNR and FQNEAQ (reference sequence). The J segment lost 6 bases and the V segment lost 0 bases, leaving 3 bases of the junction unmatched. The CDR3 reads CASSLAAGGDGYTF. For the CDR3, the DNA is TGTGCCAGCAGCTTAGCGGCAGGGGGCGATGGCTACACCTTC.

The chain combines TRBV20-1 with TRBJ2-6; TRBD1 might be the D (6 bases). This CDR3 comprises 16 residues. V was shortened by 2 bases and J by 0 bases, with 11 bases between the two germline ends. Germline CDR1 reads DFQATT; CDR2 reads SNEGSKA (reference sequence). The chain's CDR3 is CSARIADSSGANVLTF. CDR3 nucleotide sequence: TGCAGTGCTAGAATCGCGGACAGCTCTGGGGCCAACGTCCTGACTTTC.

This chain links TRBV4-1 with TRBJ1-4; no firm D call. The germline V gene has CDR1 MGHRA and CDR2 YSYEKL. The V end lost 4 bases, the J end lost 0 bases, and 12 bases lay between the germline ends. The length of the CDR3 is 16 residues. The CDR3 region is CASSPDSYSTNEKLFF. The CDR3 bases are TGCGCCAGCAGCCCGGATTCATACTCAACTAATGAAAAACTGTTTTTT.

The V and J genes are TRBV5-6 and TRBJ2-7, with a tentative D call TRBD1 (6 bases). The V end was cut by 1 base, the J end by 0 bases, with 11 bases between. CDR1 is SGHDT, CDR2 YYEEEE, per germline. This CDR3 is 15 amino acids long. As DNA, the CDR3 is TGTGCCAGCAGCTTGTACAGGGCGAACTCCTACGAGCAGTACTTC. Protein sequence: CASSLYRANSYEQYF.

V gene TRBV10-3 combines with J gene TRBJ2-1, with D uncertain. Germline assignment: CDR1 ENHRY and CDR2 SYGVKD. Trimming took 7 bases from V and 5 from J, leaving 21 bases between them. The CDR3 is made up of 16 amino acids. The CDR3 loop is CAITLGPTGLNNEQFF. The CDR3 DNA follows: TGTGCCATCACCCTTGGACCGACTGGGCTCAACAATGAGCAGTTCTTC.

The chain employs TRBV3-1 and TRBJ1-1, with 9 bases aligning to TRBD1. In germline, CDR1 is LGHDT, CDR2 YNNKEL (reference sequence). V lost 0 bases and J lost 2; bases outside the gene matches: 10. The CDR3 spans 18 residues. CDR3 region: CASSQDVGQGVPNTEAFF. The CDR3 coding sequence is TGTGCCAGCAGCCAAGATGTGGGACAGGGTGTCCCAAACACTGAAGCTTTCTTT. The entire variable domain, with the rest obtained from reference TRBV3-1 and TRBJ1-1, is as follows: DTAVSQTPKYLVTQMGNDKSIKCEQNLGHDTMYWYKQDSKKFLKIMFSYNNKELIINETVPNRFSPKSPDKAHLNLHINSLELGDSAVYFCASSQDVGQGVPNTEAFFGQGTRLTVV.

The genes are TRBV6-1 and TRBJ2-4, with TRBD2 matching 14 bases. The CDR3 covers 17 residues. Germline CDR1 reads MNHNS; CDR2 reads SASEGT. V lost 4 bases to trimming and J lost 7 bases; unmatched junction nucleotides: 9. CDR3 residues: CASSATGLAGVKNIQYF. The CDR3 region has the DNA TGTGCCAGCAGTGCTACGGGACTAGCGGGGGTCAAGAACATTCAGTACTTC.